These 8 T cell receptor beta chains share one sample of origin, sequenced in a study of CD4 and CD8 cells across lung adenocarcinoma regions. Using its own MiXCR run on the PCR reads, TCRdb lists one record per CDR3 protein. This table has over 3,500 distinct CDR3 sequences, about half appearing once. Sequencing was carried out using CD4+ T cells from the center of a lung tumor. The receptors shown here come from a female donor with lung adenocarcinoma. The CD4 and CD8 labels of this study may be unreliable.

This clonotype has only one observation. The rearrangement uses TRBV15 and TRBJ2-5; perhaps TRBD1 as D (7 bases). The assigned J gene may be wrong: the sequence end matches TRBJ2-7 better. CDR1 and CDR2 from the germline V gene are LNHNV and YYDKDF (reference sequence). The CDR3 totals 12 residues. In DNA, the CDR3 is TGTGCCACCAGGGAGGGACAGTCCGAGCAGTACTTC. Translation: CATREGQSEQYF.

Points on this clonotype: A read error may account for a junction end that differs from germline. The V and J genes are TRBV6-5 and TRBJ2-3; D is perhaps TRBD2 (5 bases). Per the germline V gene, CDR1 is MNHEY and CDR2 is SVGAGI. The CDR3 covers 14 residues. The chain's CDR3 is CPSSSLGAKDIQYF. In DNA, the CDR3 is TGTCCCAGCAGTTCCCTGGGAGCCAAAGACATTCAGTACTTT.

The V gene is TRBV6-1, the J gene TRBJ2-1; 10 bases match TRBD1. The J call is doubtful: the DNA matches TRBJ2-7 better. The CDR3 runs to 14 residues. Germline loops: CDR1 MNHNS, CDR2 SASEGT. This CDR3 is CASQTGGAYNEQYF. DNA for the CDR3: TGTGCCAGTCAGACAGGGGGCGCCTACAATGAGCAGTACTTC.

Written as DNA, the CDR3 is TGTGCCAGCAGCCCGAGGGTAGGCGGGGAGCTGTTTTTT. This codes for CASSPRVGGELFF. The V and J genes are TRBV6-1 and TRBJ2-2; a possible D gene is TRBD2 (5 bases). Trimming stripped 6 bases from V and 7 bases from J, with 12 bases between. The CDR3 loop spans 13 amino acids. Germline-derived CDR1 and CDR2 are MNHNS and SASEGT.

V is TRBV27 and J is TRBJ1-5, with D perhaps TRBD1 (5 bases). This CDR3 comprises 14 residues. Germline CDR1 MNHEY, CDR2 SMNVEV (reference sequence). V lost 6 bases and J 10 bases, leaving 19 bases between the germline ends. The CDR3 DNA reads as TGTGCCAGCAGCCTAATCGGGGGGAGAGGACCCCAGCATTTT. Its translation: CASSLIGGRGPQHF.

This clonotype is categorized as large. This chain joins TRBV6-5 and TRBJ1-6; TRBD1 matches 8 bases. The CDR3 extends over 15 amino acids. J gave up 7 bases and V 6 bases, and 8 bases lay outside the gene matches. From germline, CDR1 is MNHEY and CDR2 SVGAGI. This CDR3 is CASSYTTGANSPLHF. For the CDR3, the DNA is TGTGCCAGCAGCTACACGACAGGGGCAAATTCACCCCTCCACTTT.

As to this clonotype: A read error is possible here, since a much larger clone lies one base away. The chain combines TRBV5-1 with TRBJ2-1; D uncertain. This CDR3 is built from 12 residues. Germline V gives CDR1 SGHRS, CDR2 YFSETQ. DNA for the CDR3: TGCGCCAGCAGCTTGGATGGCTATGAGCAGCTCTTC. Translating it yields CASSLDGYEQLF.

This clonotype qualifies as medium-sized (0.01 to 0.1%). The chain is built from TRBV6-1 and TRBJ1-3; D gene unclear. V was clipped by 6 bases and J by 0 bases, with 12 bases between them. CDR1 and CDR2 (germline): MNHNS, SASEGT. CDR3 length equals 15 residues. The CDR3 protein is CASSHIQSSGNTIYF. Written as DNA, the CDR3 is TGTGCCAGCAGCCACATCCAGAGCTCTGGAAACACCATATATTTT.